What follows are 6 T cell receptor beta chains derived from one specimen sequenced in a study of shared clonotypes between healthy human individuals. Only in-frame clones appear in the TCRdb table, and some are missing; sequencing was by immunoSEQ multiplex PCR. This table holds about 1 million clones, approximately 68% found once. The source material was memory CD4+ T cells sorted from blood. Regarding subset: CD45RA-negative fraction. These receptors came from a man aged 18 to 35 in good health.

V is TRBV11-2 and J is TRBJ2-2, with D unclear. Per germline, CDR1 SGHAT and CDR2 FQNNGV. This CDR3 has 15 amino acids. The V gene lost 4 bases and the J gene lost 1 base, with 10 bases spanning the gap. CDR3 sequence: CASSSRPGNTGELFF. Written as DNA, the CDR3 is TGTGCCAGCAGCTCTCGACCGGGGAACACCGGGGAGCTGTTTTTT.

V and J are TRBV28 and TRBJ1-2, with unresolved D. The CDR3 is made up of 15 amino acids. Trimming pared 6 bases from V and 4 bases from J, leaving 18 bases between. CDR1 and CDR2 (germline): MDHEN, SYDVKM. The CDR3 DNA reads as TGTGCCAGCAGCACCCCTAGTAGACAAGGCTATGGCTACACCTTC. Encoded protein: CASSTPSRQGYGYTF.

As to this clone: Other DNA sequences within the sample encode an identical CDR3. This chain links TRBV11-1 with TRBJ2-5, with unresolved D. V was cut by 5 bases and J by 2 bases, with 9 bases left in between. The CDR3 sequence is 13 residues long. In germline, CDR1 is SGHAT, CDR2 FQDESV (reference sequence). In DNA, the CDR3 is TGTGCCAGCAGCCTGGGATTTCAAGAGACCCAGTACTTC. This translates into CASSLGFQETQYF.

The chain couples TRBV5-4 to TRBJ2-7, with 10 positions matching TRBD1. Germline CDR1 and CDR2: SGHNT and YYREEE (reference sequence). The CDR3 runs to 15 residues. Unmatched junction bases numbered 6, after V lost 4 bases and J lost 2 bases. CDR3 residues: CASSAGQGIPYEQYF. Written as DNA, the CDR3 is TGTGCCAGCAGCGCGGGACAGGGGATACCCTACGAGCAGTACTTC.

The chain recombines TRBV7-2 with TRBJ2-5; 8 nucleotides agree with TRBD2. CDR1 and CDR2 from the germline V gene are SGHTA and FQGNSA. Unmatched junction bases numbered 10, after V lost 7 bases and J lost 9 bases. This CDR3 is 13 amino acids long. The CDR3 DNA is TGTGCCAGCAACCCCCCGGGGGGGCAGGCCCAGTACTTC. This encodes CASNPPGGQAQYF. Filled out from reference TRBV7-2 and TRBJ2-5, the complete variable domain reads GAGVSQSPSNKVTEKGKDVELRCDPISGHTALYWYRQSLGQGLEFLIYFQGNSAPDKSGLPSDRFSAERTGGSVSTLTIQRTQQEDSAVYLCASNPPGGQAQYFGPGTRLLVL.

This clone turned up a few times. The genes are TRBV27 and TRBJ2-1; no clear D gene. Trimming shortened V by 5 bases and J by 4 bases, and 3 bases separated the two germline ends. There are 11 residues in the CDR3. CDR1 and CDR2 (germline): MNHEY, SMNVEV (reference sequence). CDR3 sequence: CASSRYNEQFF. For the CDR3, the DNA is TGTGCCAGCAGTCGATACAATGAGCAGTTCTTC.